The 19 T cell receptor beta chains given below trace back to one sample, sequenced in a study of CD8 T cells in Susac syndrome. About 0.5 to 1 ug RNA was reverse transcribed with random hexamers. TCRdb reprocessed the immunoSEQ multiplex PCR reads with MiXCR, giving one entry per CDR3 protein. The sample records a few hundred thousand distinct CDR3 sequences, roughly 85% being singletons. The sequenced sample consisted of CD8+ T cells from PBMCs. The source is a human donor with multiple sclerosis.

The chain combines TRBV6-1 with TRBJ2-3; D may match TRBD1 or TRBD2 (5 bases each). Germline V gene lookup returns CDR1 MNHNS and CDR2 SASEGT. The CDR3 is 15 amino acids. Deletions cut 7 bases from V and 0 bases from J, with 14 bases between. The CDR3 loop reads CASKEGTFSTDTQYF. For the CDR3, the DNA is TGTGCCAGCAAGGAAGGGACGTTTAGCACAGATACGCAGTATTTT.

The V and J genes are TRBV5-1 and TRBJ2-3; tentatively, D is TRBD1 (6 bases). CDR3 length: 15 residues. Looked up from germline, CDR1 is SGHRS and CDR2 is YFSETQ. The V end was cut by 7 bases, the J end by 4 bases, with 19 bases between. The CDR3, as DNA: TGCGCCAGCCAATTTGCAGGGGACCTTGCAGATACGCAGTATTTT. This gives the protein CASQFAGDLADTQYF.

The genes are TRBV5-1 and TRBJ2-2; 9 positions agree with TRBD2. Trimming took 7 bases from V and 1 from J; bases not matched to a gene: 2. The germline V gene encodes CDR1 SGHRS and CDR2 YFSETQ. This CDR3 has 14 residues. The CDR3, as DNA: TGCGCCAGCGCTAGCGGGGAGAACACCGGGGAGCTGTTTTTT. Its translation: CASASGENTGELFF.

This chain joins TRBV6-1 and TRBJ2-7; D is unclear. V was pared by 6 bases and J by 4 bases, with 19 bases between. Germline CDR1 is MNHNS and CDR2 is SASEGT. CDR3 length equals 15 residues. CDR3 loop: CASSPDPLSFYEQYF. The CDR3 DNA reads TGTGCCAGCAGCCCCGACCCTTTGAGCTTTTACGAGCAGTACTTC.

The chain has TRBV9 and TRBJ2-2, with 10 nucleotides matching TRBD2. The V segment lost 6 bases and the J segment 4 bases; nucleotides outside the gene matches: 3. The germline CDR1 and CDR2 sequences are SGDLS and YYNGEE. The CDR3 has 14 residues. The DNA of the CDR3 is TGTGCCAGCAAGCGGGAGGGCCTCACCGGGGAGCTGTTTTTT. Translated: CASKREGLTGELFF.

The chain employs TRBV29-1 and TRBJ2-1; TRBD2 agrees at 9 bases. Germline V gene lookup returns CDR1 SQVTM and CDR2 ANQGSEA. J gave up 4 bases and V 8 bases, and 6 bases lay outside the gene matches. The CDR3 is 13 amino acids. CDR3 DNA sequence: TGCAGCTTCTATCTAGCGGGGTACAATGAGCAGTTCTTC. Protein product: CSFYLAGYNEQFF.

CDR3 sequence (DNA): TGTGCCACCAGCAGAGTTGCGGGAGGGCCATCCGATACGCAGTATTTT. Protein: CATSRVAGGPSDTQYF. V is TRBV15 and J is TRBJ2-3, with 9 bases matching TRBD2. Germline lookup yields CDR1 LNHNV and CDR2 YYDKDF (reference sequence). The CDR3 is 16 amino acids. V lost 1 base and J lost 6; bases outside the gene matches: 8.

As DNA, the CDR3 is TGTGCCAGCAGTGGGATATACAATGAGCAGTTCTTC. It codes for CASSGIYNEQFF. This sequence joins TRBV6-1 and TRBJ2-1; D is ambiguous. There are 12 residues in the CDR3. V lost 4 bases and J lost 4, with 5 bases in between. Germline V lookup: CDR1 MNHNS, CDR2 SASEGT.

This chain links TRBV28 with TRBJ2-2; 8 nucleotides agree with TRBD2. This CDR3 region has 19 residues. The trim removed 3 bases at V and 2 bases at J, leaving 14 bases unmatched. The germline V gene has CDR1 MDHEN and CDR2 SYDVKM. CDR3 sequence: CASSFFTEPGLGNTGELFF. The CDR3 DNA sequence: TGTGCCAGCAGTTTCTTTACGGAGCCGGGACTAGGAAACACCGGGGAGCTGTTTTTT. The entire variable domain, with the rest obtained from reference TRBV28 and TRBJ2-2, is as follows: DVKVTQSSRYLVKRTGEKVFLECVQDMDHENMFWYRQDPGLGLRLIYFSYDVKMKEKGDIPEGYSVSREKKERFSLILESASTNQTSMYLCASSFFTEPGLGNTGELFFGEGSRLTVL.

This chain links TRBV30 with TRBJ1-1, with D tentatively TRBD1 (5 bases). Per the germline V gene, CDR1 is GTSNPN and CDR2 is SVGIG (reference sequence). CDR3 size: 12 residues. V shed 3 bases and J shed 6 bases, with 11 bases lying between them. The CDR3 bases are TGTGCCTGGAGCCCCCTAGGGGCTGAAGCTTTCTTT. Its protein is CAWSPLGAEAFF.

This chain connects TRBV27 to TRBJ2-1; D unclear. Germline V gene data show CDR1 as MNHEY and CDR2 as SMNVEV (reference sequence). The CDR3 has 13 residues. V lost 5 bases, J lost 7 bases, and 12 bases lay in between. As DNA, the CDR3 is TGTGCCAGCAGTGTCATTAGTGGGAATGAGCAGTTCTTC. Protein sequence: CASSVISGNEQFF.

This chain joins TRBV7-8 and TRBJ2-3; 7 bases are shared with TRBD2. With V trimmed by 5 bases and J by 3 bases, 11 bases remained unmatched. Looked up from germline, CDR1 is SGHVS and CDR2 is FQNEAQ. This CDR3 region has 16 residues. CDR3 nucleotides: TGTGCCAGCAGCCCGACCGGCTCAGCGGGGACAGATACGCAGTATTTT. As protein: CASSPTGSAGTDTQYF.

This chain connects TRBV5-1 to TRBJ2-1; D tentatively reads TRBD1 or TRBD2 (5 bases each). The germline V gene encodes CDR1 SGHRS and CDR2 YFSETQ. This CDR3 spans 14 amino acids. V lost 0 bases and J lost 7, with 11 bases in between. CDR3 nucleotides: TGCGCCAGCAGCTTGGAAGGAGAGGGGAATGAGCAGTTCTTC. Translated: CASSLEGEGNEQFF.

The CDR3 DNA reads TGCAGCGCCCAACTCCGGACTAGCACAGATACGCAGTATTTT. Translating gives CSAQLRTSTDTQYF. The chain links TRBV29-1 to TRBJ2-3, with D perhaps TRBD2 (5 bases). V was pared by 7 bases and J by 0 bases, with 14 bases between. This CDR3 has 14 amino acids. Per germline, CDR1 SQVTM and CDR2 ANQGSEA.

This sequence joins TRBV30 and TRBJ2-1; TRBD2 aligns across 9 bases. CDR1 is GTSNPN, CDR2 SVGIG, per germline (reference sequence). This CDR3 spans 13 amino acids. The J segment lost 5 bases and the V segment lost 5 bases, leaving 4 bases of the junction unmatched. The chain's CDR3 is CAWLAGPDNEQFF. CDR3 in DNA: TGTGCCTGGCTAGCGGGACCAGACAATGAGCAGTTCTTC.

This clonotype was picked up a small number of times. V gene TRBV27 combines with J gene TRBJ2-2; D ambiguous. Trimming stripped 9 bases from V and 4 bases from J, with 6 bases between. CDR3 size: 11 residues. Germline V gives CDR1 MNHEY, CDR2 SMNVEV (reference sequence). The CDR3 reads CASGSTGELFF. As DNA, the CDR3 is TGTGCCAGTGGTAGCACCGGGGAGCTGTTTTTT.

This rearrangement joins TRBV29-1 to TRBJ1-1, with D hard to call. The V end lost 6 bases, the J end lost 3 bases, and 11 bases lay between the germline ends. The germline V gene encodes CDR1 SQVTM and CDR2 ANQGSEA. The length of the CDR3 is 12 residues. The CDR3 DNA follows: TGCAGCGTCGGGGTGGGGTACACTGAAGCTTTCTTT. It encodes CSVGVGYTEAFF.

This rearrangement joins TRBV10-3 to TRBJ2-1, with TRBD2 matching 10 bases. V was clipped by 7 bases and J by 4 bases; unmatched bases: 7. Germline V gene sequence: CDR1 ENHRY, CDR2 SYGVKD. The CDR3 loop spans 15 amino acids. DNA for the CDR3: TGTGCCATCACGCAGCGGGAGGGCCTGTACAATGAGCAGTTCTTC. This sequence encodes CAITQREGLYNEQFF.

CDR3 in DNA: TGCGCCAGCAGCTCCCGGGACCCCGGGTGGACCGGGGAGCTGTTTTTT. Protein product: CASSSRDPGWTGELFF. The genes are TRBV5-1 and TRBJ2-2; D tentatively fits TRBD1 or TRBD2 (5 bases each). Trimming pared 3 bases from V and 5 bases from J, leaving 17 bases between. The CDR3 consists of 16 residues. CDR1 is SGHRS and CDR2 is YFSETQ in the germline V gene.